A selection of T cell receptor beta chains follows, all from one sample in a study of CD8+ T cells in alopecia areata. Produced via immunoSEQ multiplex PCR; TCRdb's table is partial and in-frame only. The repertoire holds about 130,000 clones, with approximately 49% as singletons. This specimen was CD8+ T cells sorted from blood, taken at week 0. These receptors were collected from a human donor with alopecia areata. Both conserved end residues are part of each CDR3. The D gene is left open where the match is weak. A row's size may be missing; if present it is once, few, many or a size class.

>NA|TRBD1|TRBV7-9|TRBJ2-7
CASSRRQGYEQYF
TGTGCCAGCAGCAGGCGACAGGGCTACGAGCAGTACTTC
>NA|NA|TRBV4-1|TRBJ1-5
CASSQVRGEYGQPQHF
TGCGCCAGCAGCCAAGTAAGAGGGGAGTATGGGCAGCCCCAGCATTTT
>NA|NA|TRBV4-1|TRBJ1-6
CASSEPPVGSPLHF
TGCGCCAGCAGCGAACCACCCGTTGGGTCACCCCTCCACTTT
>few|NA|TRBV7-9|TRBJ1-2
CASSLAQQAPYGYTF
TGTGCCAGCAGCTTAGCGCAGCAGGCTCCCTATGGCTACACCTTC
>once|NA|TRBV27|TRBJ2-7
CASSRQEHPYEQYF
TGTGCCAGCAGCAGACAGGAGCACCCCTACGAGCAGTACTTC
>NA|NA|TRBV13|TRBJ2-7
CASSPGSGGYEQYF
TGTGCCAGCAGCCCCGGGAGCGGAGGGTACGAGCAGTACTTC
>NA|NA|TRBV30|TRBJ1-3
CAWMGGSAGNTIYF
TGTGCCTGGATGGGGGGAAGTGCTGGAAACACCATATATTTT
>many|NA|TRBV27|TRBJ1-1
CASSLTHLNTEAFF
TGTGCCAGCAGTTTAACTCACCTAAACACTGAAGCTTTCTTT
>NA|NA|TRBV6-5|TRBJ1-1
CASSYSEARGGTEAFF
TGTGCCAGCAGTTACTCCGAGGCCAGAGGCGGAACTGAAGCTTTCTTT
>NA|NA|TRBV9|TRBJ2-5
CASSPGDFPTETQYF
TGTGCCAGCAGCCCCGGAGACTTCCCAACGGAGACCCAGTACTTC
>NA|NA|TRBV2|TRBJ1-5
CASSDGQLLGPQHF
TGTGCCAGCAGTGATGGGCAGTTGCTTGGGCCCCAGCATTTT
>NA|NA|TRBV4-3|TRBJ1-1
CASSQVGITEAFF
TGCGCCAGCAGCCAAGTTGGGATCACTGAAGCTTTCTTT
>NA|NA|TRBV6-5|TRBJ2-3
CASSYGSSRGDTQYF
TGTGCCAGCAGTTACGGGTCTTCCCGGGGGGATACGCAGTATTTT
>NA|NA|TRBV30|TRBJ2-3
CAWSSGHTQYF
TGTGCCTGGAGTTCGGGTCATACGCAGTATTTT
>NA|NA|TRBV25-1|TRBJ2-3
CASSESTGLADTQYF
TGTGCCAGCAGTGAATCCACGGGCCTAGCAGATACGCAGTATTTT
>NA|NA|TRBV27|TRBJ2-2
CASSPLLAPGELFF
TGTGCCAGCAGTCCCTTACTAGCCCCCGGGGAGCTGTTTTTT
>few|NA|TRBV4-1|TRBJ2-3
CASSQAGNTDTQYF
TGCGCCAGCAGCCAAGCCGGGAACACAGATACGCAGTATTTT
>NA|TRBD2|TRBV6-5|TRBJ2-7
CASSGAGEAYEQYF
TGTGCCAGCAGTGGGGCGGGGGAAGCCTACGAGCAGTACTTC
>few|NA|TRBV19|TRBJ1-2
CASSTLVSRPYGYTF
TGTGCCAGTAGTACGCTGGTGAGCCGGCCCTATGGCTACACCTTC
>NA|NA|TRBV30|TRBJ2-3
CAWSVLRGRDTQYF
TGTGCCTGGAGTGTACTGCGGGGAAGGGATACGCAGTATTTT
>NA|NA|TRBV13|TRBJ2-3
CAIPREGQSFPDTQYF
TGTGCCATCCCTCGGGAGGGACAGTCCTTCCCGGATACGCAGTATTTT
>few|NA|TRBV6-5|TRBJ2-5
CASTLDQMAETQYF
TGTGCCAGCACCCTTGACCAGATGGCAGAGACCCAGTACTTC
>once|NA|TRBV6-5|TRBJ2-7
CASSPLSSYEQYF
TGTGCCAGCAGTCCCTTGAGCTCCTACGAGCAGTACTTC
>NA|NA|TRBV7-3|TRBJ2-2
CASSYGENTGELFF
TGCGCCAGCAGCTATGGGGAGAACACCGGGGAGCTGTTTTTT
>few|NA|TRBV5-6|TRBJ2-7
CASSLRLAGRGEQYF
TGTGCCAGCAGCTTACGTCTAGCCGGCCGAGGAGAGCAGTACTTC
>NA|NA|TRBV2|TRBJ2-5
CASRSSGGQETQYF
TGTGCCAGCAGGTCCTCCGGGGGTCAAGAGACCCAGTACTTC
>NA|TRBD1|TRBV6-5|TRBJ1-2
CASSITPGQGGGYTF
TGTGCCAGCAGCATCACCCCGGGACAGGGTGGCGGCTACACCTTC
>NA|NA|TRBV5-1|TRBJ2-5
CASSLPQAQETQYF
TGCGCCAGCAGCTTACCACAGGCACAAGAGACCCAGTACTTC
>few|NA|TRBV6-5|TRBJ2-1
CASSYSTGVTYNEQFF
TGTGCCAGCAGTTACTCGACGGGGGTTACCTACAATGAGCAGTTCTTC
>NA|TRBD1|TRBV27|TRBJ1-2
CASSSLPPDRNYGYTF
TGTGCCAGCAGTTCGCTACCCCCGGACAGGAACTATGGCTACACCTTC
>many|TRBD2|TRBV29-1|TRBJ2-3
CSVEVGLAGSDTQYF
TGCAGCGTTGAAGTGGGACTAGCGGGGTCAGATACGCAGTATTTT
>NA|TRBD1|TRBV30|TRBJ1-6
CAWSDRGRSPLHF
TGTGCCTGGAGTGACAGGGGCCGATCACCCCTCCACTTT
>NA|TRBD1|TRBV29-1|TRBJ1-2
CSVGPTGEDGYGYTF
TGCAGCGTTGGCCCGACAGGGGAGGACGGCTATGGCTACACCTTC
>NA|NA|TRBV7-9|TRBJ2-7
CASSLATNYEQYF
TGTGCCAGCAGCTTAGCGACCAACTACGAGCAGTACTTC
>few|TRBD1|TRBV27|TRBJ2-4
CASSLRQGLNIQYF
TGTGCCAGCAGTTTAAGACAGGGGTTGAACATTCAGTACTTC
>NA|NA|TRBV4-1|TRBJ2-7
CASSPRRYSTYEQYF
TGCGCCAGCAGCCCCCGACGTTACAGCACCTACGAGCAGTACTTC
>NA|NA|TRBV7-9|TRBJ2-1
CASSSRLLQADNEQFF
TGTGCCAGCAGCTCCCGCCTTCTCCAGGCCGACAATGAGCAGTTCTTC